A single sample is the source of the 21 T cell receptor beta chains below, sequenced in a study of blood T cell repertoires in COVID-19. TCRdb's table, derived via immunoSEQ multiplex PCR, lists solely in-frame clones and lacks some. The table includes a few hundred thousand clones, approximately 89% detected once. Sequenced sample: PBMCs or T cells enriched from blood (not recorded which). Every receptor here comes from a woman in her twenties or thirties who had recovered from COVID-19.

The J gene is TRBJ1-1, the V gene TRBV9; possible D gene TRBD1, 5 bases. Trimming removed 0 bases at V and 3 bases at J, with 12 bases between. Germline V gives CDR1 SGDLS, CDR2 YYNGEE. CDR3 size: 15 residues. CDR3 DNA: TGTGCCAGCAGCGTAGGGGCAGGGATGCACACTGAAGCTTTCTTT. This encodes CASSVGAGMHTEAFF.

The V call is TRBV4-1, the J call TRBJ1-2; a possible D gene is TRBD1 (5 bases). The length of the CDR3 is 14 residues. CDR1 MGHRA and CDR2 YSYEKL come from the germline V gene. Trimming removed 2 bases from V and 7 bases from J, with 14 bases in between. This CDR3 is CASSQRDLGGGYTF. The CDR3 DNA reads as TGCGCCAGCAGCCAACGGGACCTCGGGGGTGGCTACACCTTC.

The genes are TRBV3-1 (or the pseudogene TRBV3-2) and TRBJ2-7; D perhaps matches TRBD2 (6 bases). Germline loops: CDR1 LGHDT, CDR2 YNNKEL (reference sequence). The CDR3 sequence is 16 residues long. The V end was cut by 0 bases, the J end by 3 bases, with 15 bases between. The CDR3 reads CASSQDLGLQFYEQYF. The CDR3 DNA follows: TGTGCCAGCAGCCAAGATCTGGGACTCCAATTCTACGAGCAGTACTTC.

CDR3 sequence reads: CASSLGGATQPQHF. CDR3 coding DNA: TGTGCCAGCAGTTTGGGAGGGGCTACTCAGCCCCAGCATTTT. This rearrangement joins TRBV28 to TRBJ1-5; D may be TRBD1 (5 bases). Germline V gene data show CDR1 as MDHEN and CDR2 as SYDVKM. The V end lost 3 bases, the J end lost 6 bases, and 12 bases lay between the germline ends. The CDR3 is 14 amino acids.

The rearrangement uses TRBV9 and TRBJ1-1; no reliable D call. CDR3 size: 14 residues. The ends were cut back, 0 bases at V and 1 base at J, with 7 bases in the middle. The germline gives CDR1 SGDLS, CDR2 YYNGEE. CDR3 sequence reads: CASSVGAQNTEAFF. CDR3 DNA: TGTGCCAGCAGCGTAGGGGCCCAGAACACTGAAGCTTTCTTT.

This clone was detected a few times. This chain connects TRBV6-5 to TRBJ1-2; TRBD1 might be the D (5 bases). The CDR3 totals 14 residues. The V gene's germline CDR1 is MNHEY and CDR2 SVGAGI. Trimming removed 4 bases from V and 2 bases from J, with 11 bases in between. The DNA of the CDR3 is TGTGCCAGCAGTTTCACGGACAAGAACTATGGCTACACCTTC. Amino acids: CASSFTDKNYGYTF.

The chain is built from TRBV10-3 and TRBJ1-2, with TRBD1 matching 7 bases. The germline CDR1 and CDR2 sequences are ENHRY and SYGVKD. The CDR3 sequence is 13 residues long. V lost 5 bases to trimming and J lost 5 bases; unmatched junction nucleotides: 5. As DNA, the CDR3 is TGTGCCATCAGTTTCTCGACAGGGTATGGCTACACCTTC. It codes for CAISFSTGYGYTF.

The CDR3 loop reads CASSRQGGNTDTQYF. The CDR3 nucleotides are TGTGCCAGCAGCCGTCAAGGGGGCAACACAGATACGCAGTATTTT. V is TRBV7-3 and J is TRBJ2-3; 7 nucleotides line up with TRBD1. The CDR3 covers 15 residues. J was trimmed by 2 bases and V by 5 bases; bases with no gene match: 7. Germline V gene sequence: CDR1 SGHTA, CDR2 FQGTGA.

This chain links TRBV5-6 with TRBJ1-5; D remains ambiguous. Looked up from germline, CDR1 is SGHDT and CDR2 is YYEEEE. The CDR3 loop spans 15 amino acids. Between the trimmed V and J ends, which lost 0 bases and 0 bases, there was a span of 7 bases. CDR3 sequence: CASSLGANSNQPQHF. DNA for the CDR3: TGTGCCAGCAGCTTGGGAGCGAATAGCAATCAGCCCCAGCATTTT.

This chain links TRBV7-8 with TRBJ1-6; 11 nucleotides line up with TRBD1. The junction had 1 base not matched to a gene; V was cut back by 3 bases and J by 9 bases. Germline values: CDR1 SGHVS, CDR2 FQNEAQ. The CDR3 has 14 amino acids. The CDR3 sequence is CASSLGQGGSPLHF. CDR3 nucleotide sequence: TGTGCCAGCAGCTTGGGACAGGGGGGTTCACCCCTCCACTTT.

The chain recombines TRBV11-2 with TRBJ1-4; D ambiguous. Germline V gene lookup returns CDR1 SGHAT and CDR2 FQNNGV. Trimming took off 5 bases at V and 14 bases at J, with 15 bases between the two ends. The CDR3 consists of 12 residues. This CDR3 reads CASSPPRGNLFF. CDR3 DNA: TGTGCCAGCAGCCCCCCCCGCGGGAACCTGTTTTTT.

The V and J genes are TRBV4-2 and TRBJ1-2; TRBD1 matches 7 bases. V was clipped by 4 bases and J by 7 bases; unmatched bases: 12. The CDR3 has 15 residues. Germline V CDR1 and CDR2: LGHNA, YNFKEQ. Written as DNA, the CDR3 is TGTGCCAGCAGCCTCGTGGGACAGACCGGGGGTGGCTACACCTTC. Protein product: CASSLVGQTGGGYTF.

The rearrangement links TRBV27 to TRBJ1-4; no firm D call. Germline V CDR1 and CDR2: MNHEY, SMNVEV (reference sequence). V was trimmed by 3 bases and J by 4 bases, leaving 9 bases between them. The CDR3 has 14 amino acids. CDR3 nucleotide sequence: TGTGCCAGCAGTTTCACGAGGGATAATGAAAAACTGTTTTTT. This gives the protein CASSFTRDNEKLFF.

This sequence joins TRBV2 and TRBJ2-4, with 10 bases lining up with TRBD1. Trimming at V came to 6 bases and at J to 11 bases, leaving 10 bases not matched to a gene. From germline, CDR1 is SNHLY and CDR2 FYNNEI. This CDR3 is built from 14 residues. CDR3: CASRTGQGTELQYF. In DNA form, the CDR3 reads TGTGCCAGCAGAACGGGACAGGGGACTGAGCTTCAGTACTTC.

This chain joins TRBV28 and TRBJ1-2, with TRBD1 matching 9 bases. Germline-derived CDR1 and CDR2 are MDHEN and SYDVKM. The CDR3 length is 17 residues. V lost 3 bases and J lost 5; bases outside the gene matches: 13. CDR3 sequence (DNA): TGTGCCAGCAGTTTCCCGTACAGGGGGCGCAAGAGTTATGGCTACACCTTC. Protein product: CASSFPYRGRKSYGYTF.

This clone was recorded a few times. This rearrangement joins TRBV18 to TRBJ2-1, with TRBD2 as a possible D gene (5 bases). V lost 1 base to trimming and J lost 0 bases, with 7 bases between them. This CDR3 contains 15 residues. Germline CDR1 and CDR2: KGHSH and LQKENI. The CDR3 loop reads CASSPRGLSYNEQFF. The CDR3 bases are TGTGCCAGCTCACCACGAGGGCTCTCCTACAATGAGCAGTTCTTC.

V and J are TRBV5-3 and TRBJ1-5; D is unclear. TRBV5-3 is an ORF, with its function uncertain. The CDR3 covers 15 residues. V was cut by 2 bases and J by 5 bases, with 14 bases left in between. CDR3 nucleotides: TGTGCCAGAAGCTTCATCTCCGTGGAGGATCAGCCCCAGCATTTT. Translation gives CARSFISVEDQPQHF.

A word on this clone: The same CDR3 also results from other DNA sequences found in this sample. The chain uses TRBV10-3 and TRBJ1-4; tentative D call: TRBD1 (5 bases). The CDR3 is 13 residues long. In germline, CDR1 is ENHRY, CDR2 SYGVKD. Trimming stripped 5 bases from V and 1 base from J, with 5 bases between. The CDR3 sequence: CAISQGTNEKLFF. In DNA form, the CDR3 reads TGTGCCATCAGTCAGGGAACTAATGAAAAACTGTTTTTT.

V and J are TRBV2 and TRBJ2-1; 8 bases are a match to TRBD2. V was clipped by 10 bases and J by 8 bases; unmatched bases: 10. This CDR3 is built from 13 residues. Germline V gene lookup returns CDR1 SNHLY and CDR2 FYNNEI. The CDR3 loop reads CATLGTGGHEQFF. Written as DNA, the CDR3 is TGTGCCACCCTAGGGACGGGAGGGCATGAGCAGTTCTTC.

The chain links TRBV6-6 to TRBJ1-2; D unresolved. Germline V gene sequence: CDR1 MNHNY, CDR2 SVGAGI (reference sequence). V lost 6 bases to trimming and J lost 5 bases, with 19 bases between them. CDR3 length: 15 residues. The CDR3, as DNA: TGTGCCAGCAGCCGCGGTCGGAACCAGTTGTATGGCTACACCTTC. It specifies CASSRGRNQLYGYTF.

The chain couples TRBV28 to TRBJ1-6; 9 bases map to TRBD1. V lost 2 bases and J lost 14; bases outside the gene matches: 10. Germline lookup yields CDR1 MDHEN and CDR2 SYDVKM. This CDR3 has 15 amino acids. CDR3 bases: TGTGCCAGCAGTTTAGGGGGGACAGGGCTTTCGGCCCTCCACTTT. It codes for CASSLGGTGLSALHF.